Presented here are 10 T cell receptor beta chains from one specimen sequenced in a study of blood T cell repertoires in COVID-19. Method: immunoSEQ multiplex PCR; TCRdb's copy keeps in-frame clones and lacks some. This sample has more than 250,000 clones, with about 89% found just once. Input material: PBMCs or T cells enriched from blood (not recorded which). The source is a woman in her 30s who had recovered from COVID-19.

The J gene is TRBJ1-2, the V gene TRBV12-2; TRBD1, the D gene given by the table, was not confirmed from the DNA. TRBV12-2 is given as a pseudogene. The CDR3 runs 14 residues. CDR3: CASRQGREGYGYTF. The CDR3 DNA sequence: TGTGCAAGTCGCCAGGGGAGAGAAGGATACGGCTACACCTTC.

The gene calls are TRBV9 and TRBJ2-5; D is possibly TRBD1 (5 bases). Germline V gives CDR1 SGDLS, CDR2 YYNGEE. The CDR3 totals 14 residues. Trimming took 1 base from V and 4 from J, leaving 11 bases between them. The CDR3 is CASSVSGMRETQYF. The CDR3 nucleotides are TGTGCCAGCAGCGTATCAGGGATGCGAGAGACCCAGTACTTC.

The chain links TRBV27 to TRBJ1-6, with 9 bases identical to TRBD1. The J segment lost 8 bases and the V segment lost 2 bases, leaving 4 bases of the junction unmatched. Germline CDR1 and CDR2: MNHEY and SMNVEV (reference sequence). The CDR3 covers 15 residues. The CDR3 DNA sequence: TGTGCCAGCAGTTTACGGGGACAGGGAGATTCACCCCTCCACTTT. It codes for CASSLRGQGDSPLHF.

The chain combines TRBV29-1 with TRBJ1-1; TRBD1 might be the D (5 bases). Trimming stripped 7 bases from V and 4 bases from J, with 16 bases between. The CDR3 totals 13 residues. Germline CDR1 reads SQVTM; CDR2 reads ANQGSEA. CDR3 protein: CSAGTGTGTEAFF. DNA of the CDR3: TGCAGCGCTGGTACAGGAACAGGCACTGAAGCTTTCTTT.

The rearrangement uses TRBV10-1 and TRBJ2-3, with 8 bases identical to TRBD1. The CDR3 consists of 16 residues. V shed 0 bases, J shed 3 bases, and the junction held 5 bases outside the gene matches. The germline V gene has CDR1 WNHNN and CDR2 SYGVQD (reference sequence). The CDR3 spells CASSESTQGATDTQYF. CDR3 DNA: TGCGCCAGCAGTGAGTCGACGCAGGGGGCGACAGATACGCAGTATTTT.

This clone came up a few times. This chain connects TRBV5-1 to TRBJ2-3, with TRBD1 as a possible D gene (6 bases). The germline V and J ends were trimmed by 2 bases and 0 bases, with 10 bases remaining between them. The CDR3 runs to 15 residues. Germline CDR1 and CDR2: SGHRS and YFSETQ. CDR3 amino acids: CASSFRDTSTDTQYF. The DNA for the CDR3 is TGCGCCAGCAGCTTCCGGGACACCAGCACAGATACGCAGTATTTT.

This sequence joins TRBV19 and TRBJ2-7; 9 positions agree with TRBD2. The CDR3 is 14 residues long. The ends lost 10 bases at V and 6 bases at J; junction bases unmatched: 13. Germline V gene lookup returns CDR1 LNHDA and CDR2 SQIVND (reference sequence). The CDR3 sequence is CATGAGGPSSEQYF. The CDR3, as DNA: TGTGCCACCGGAGCGGGGGGCCCCTCAAGCGAGCAGTACTTC.

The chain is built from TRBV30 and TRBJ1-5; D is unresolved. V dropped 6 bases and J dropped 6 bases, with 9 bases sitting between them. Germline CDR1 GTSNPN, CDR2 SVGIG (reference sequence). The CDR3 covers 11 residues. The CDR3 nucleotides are TGTGCCTGTAGACTCAGTCAGCCCCAGCATTTT. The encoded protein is CACRLSQPQHF.

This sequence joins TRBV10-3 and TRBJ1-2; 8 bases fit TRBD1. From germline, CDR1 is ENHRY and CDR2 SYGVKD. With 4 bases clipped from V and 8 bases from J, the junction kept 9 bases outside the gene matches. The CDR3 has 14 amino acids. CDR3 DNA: TGTGCCATCAGTGCGGACAGGGCCGCCCGCGGCTACACCTTC. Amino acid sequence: CAISADRAARGYTF.

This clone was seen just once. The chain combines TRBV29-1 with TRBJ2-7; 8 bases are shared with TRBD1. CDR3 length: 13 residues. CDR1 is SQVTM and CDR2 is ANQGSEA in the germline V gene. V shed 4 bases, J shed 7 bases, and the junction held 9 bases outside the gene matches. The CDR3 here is CSVGWQGAREQYF. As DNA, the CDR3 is TGCAGCGTTGGATGGCAGGGGGCGCGGGAGCAGTACTTC.